The T cell receptor beta chain under discussion was sequenced for a study of blood T cell repertoires in COVID-19. Study as a whole: Italy, Spain and the United States were the sources of the convalescent and acute COVID-19 samples. Nucleic acid was either cDNA or gDNA, and it came from T cells, B-cell-depleted T cells, or PBMCs.

Data came from immunoSEQ multiplex PCR; TCRdb stores just in-frame clones and leaves some out. The sample lists some 160,000 clones, about 83% occurring once. V lost 5 bases, J lost 1 base, and 6 bases lay in between. Germline CDR1 reads SGHNT; CDR2 reads YYREEE (reference sequence). The CDR3 has 13 residues. Sequenced input: peripheral blood. The V and J genes are TRBV5-4 and TRBJ1-4; D is unresolved. This sequence was found in a man aged 65 to 85 who had recovered from COVID-19. The DNA of the CDR3 is TGTGCCAGCAGGAGTGAAACTAATGAAAAACTGTTTTTT. It specifies CASRSETNEKLFF.